These 20 T cell receptor beta chains were sequenced from one sample in a study of shared T cell receptors in the human thymus. The data were produced by immunoSEQ multiplex PCR, yet TCRdb's version contains in-frame clones alone and is incomplete. The sample holds some 660,000 clones; over 75% are singletons and the top ten take roughly 0.0087%. The same sample was also used in a study of human thymus T cells.

Specimen: thymocytes. Source of these receptors: a boy under three years old with a congenital heart defect.

This clone has only one observation. This CDR3 reads CASRGPRDRGTYEQYF. CDR3 DNA: TGTGCCAGCAGGGGGCCCCGGGACAGGGGTACCTACGAGCAGTACTTC. This chain joins TRBV27 and TRBJ2-7; 10 bases agree with TRBD1. The junction had 10 bases not matched to a gene; V was cut back by 6 bases and J by 2 bases. The germline V gene encodes CDR1 MNHEY and CDR2 SMNVEV (reference sequence). The CDR3 consists of 16 residues.

The V call is TRBV7-9, the J call TRBJ1-6; weak D call: TRBD1 (6 bases). Looked up from germline, CDR1 is SEHNR and CDR2 is FQNEAQ (reference sequence). Between the trimmed V and J ends, which lost 5 bases and 7 bases, there was a span of 21 bases. The CDR3 is 17 amino acids. The CDR3 sequence is CASSRTTGSAGNSPLHF. Written as DNA, the CDR3 is TGTGCCAGCAGCAGAACGACAGGTTCGGCCGGGAATTCACCCCTCCACTTT.

The genes are TRBV6-6 and TRBJ2-3, with 14 bases identical to TRBD2. The trim removed 6 bases at V and 6 bases at J, leaving 8 bases unmatched. CDR3 size: 16 residues. Germline V gives CDR1 MNHNY, CDR2 SVGAGI (reference sequence). The CDR3 is CASRDPTSGRVDTQYF. CDR3 sequence (DNA): TGTGCCAGCAGGGACCCGACTAGCGGGAGGGTGGATACGCAGTATTTT.

The rearrangement links TRBV5-4 to TRBJ2-7, with 12 bases identical to TRBD2. Germline CDR1 SGHNT, CDR2 YYREEE (reference sequence). J gave up 6 bases and V 4 bases, and 5 bases lay outside the gene matches. CDR3 length equals 14 residues. The CDR3 DNA reads as TGTGCCAGCAGCCGACTAGCGGGAGAGGGCGAGCAGTACTTC. Protein sequence: CASSRLAGEGEQYF.

The chain uses TRBV9 and TRBJ2-7; possibly TRBD1 for D (6 bases). The CDR3 has 14 residues. Per germline, CDR1 SGDLS and CDR2 YYNGEE. Trimming removed 3 bases at V and 2 bases at J, with 12 bases between. CDR3 nucleotides: TGTGCCAGCAGCGCCGGACAGACACCCTACGAGCAGTACTTC. Its protein is CASSAGQTPYEQYF.

The rearrangement links TRBV14 to TRBJ2-6; 9 nucleotides agree with TRBD1. The CDR3 loop spans 18 amino acids. With 0 bases clipped from V and 4 bases from J, the junction kept 7 bases outside the gene matches. Germline lookup yields CDR1 SGHDN and CDR2 FVKESK. CDR3 region: CASSQDQRTGAGANVLTF. The CDR3, as DNA: TGTGCCAGCAGCCAAGATCAGCGGACAGGGGCCGGGGCCAACGTCCTGACTTTC.

This chain uses TRBV28 with TRBJ1-5, with TRBD1 matching 8 bases. Trimming took 5 bases from V and 7 from J; bases not matched to a gene: 13. The CDR3 has 16 amino acids. Germline values: CDR1 MDHEN, CDR2 SYDVKM. This CDR3 reads CASSQTRGLEGQPQHF. The CDR3 DNA follows: TGTGCCAGCAGTCAAACCAGGGGGCTAGAAGGCCAGCCCCAGCATTTT.

V is TRBV6-9 and J is TRBJ1-4; a possible D gene is TRBD1 (5 bases). CDR1 is MNHGY and CDR2 is SVAAGI in the germline V gene. The CDR3 runs 15 residues. Trimming stripped 0 bases from V and 3 bases from J, with 8 bases between. CDR3 amino acids: CASSYSKGANEKLFF. CDR3 bases: TGTGCCAGCAGTTATTCGAAAGGGGCTAATGAAAAACTGTTTTTT.

V gene TRBV18 combines with J gene TRBJ2-1; D gene unclear. Germline CDR1 reads KGHSH; CDR2 reads LQKENI. V was pared by 6 bases and J by 1 base, with 13 bases between. The CDR3 is 15 amino acids. DNA for the CDR3: TGTGCCAGCTCCGCCTCGCAGGCGTCCTACAATGAGCAGTTCTTC. Protein: CASSASQASYNEQFF.

The V and J genes are TRBV4-3 and TRBJ2-3, with 9 nucleotides matching TRBD2. The CDR3 spans 17 residues. The V gene's germline CDR1 is LGHNA and CDR2 YSLEER. The V and J ends lost 0 bases and 2 bases, in that order; junction bases with no gene match: 6. CDR3 protein: CASSQDKASGDTDTQYF. The DNA for the CDR3 is TGCGCCAGCAGCCAAGATAAGGCTAGCGGGGACACAGATACGCAGTATTTT.

This chain uses TRBV23-1 with TRBJ1-2; D may be TRBD1 (6 bases). TRBV23-1 is identified as an open reading frame with a role that is uncertain. The CDR3 is 15 amino acids. Trimming stripped 3 bases from V and 3 bases from J, with 14 bases between. The CDR3 DNA reads as TGCGCCAGCAGTCATACAAACAGGGAAGACTATGGCTACACCTTC. Residues: CASSHTNREDYGYTF.

This clone has a single count. The chain has TRBV9 and TRBJ2-7; 8 bases fit TRBD1. The V gene's germline CDR1 is SGDLS and CDR2 YYNGEE. Losses at the gene ends were 4 bases for V and 3 bases for J; bases not matched to a gene: 6. CDR3 length equals 14 residues. The DNA for the CDR3 is TGTGCCAGCAGCCGGGGACAGGTCAGCTACGAGCAGTACTTC. Translating it yields CASSRGQVSYEQYF.

The chain employs TRBV12-5 and TRBJ1-2; D remains unclear. The V and J ends lost 1 base and 3 bases respectively, with 12 bases between them. The CDR3 loop spans 15 amino acids. CDR1 and CDR2 from the germline V gene are LGHNT and FRNRAP. The CDR3 region is CASGLAIVEYYGYTF. As DNA, the CDR3 is TGTGCTAGTGGTTTGGCTATTGTAGAATACTATGGCTACACCTTC.

The chain links TRBV7-2 to TRBJ1-1; 9 bases map to TRBD1. Trimming removed 5 bases from V and 1 base from J; junction bases left unmatched: 11. Germline CDR1 SGHTA, CDR2 FQGNSA. This CDR3 comprises 17 residues. For the CDR3, the DNA is TGTGCCAGCAGCCAGCCGGGACAGGGTGTAGAGAACACTGAAGCTTTCTTT. Translation gives CASSQPGQGVENTEAFF.

The chain couples TRBV27 to TRBJ2-2; TRBD1 agrees at 8 bases. CDR3 length: 16 amino acids. Per germline, CDR1 MNHEY and CDR2 SMNVEV (reference sequence). V shed 2 bases, J shed 6 bases, and the junction held 8 bases outside the gene matches. The CDR3 nucleotides read TGTGCCAGCAGTTTACAGGGGGCGTTGGCTGCCGGGGAGCTGTTTTTT. Encoded protein: CASSLQGALAAGELFF.

The rearrangement joins TRBV4-1 to TRBJ2-1, with a tentative D call TRBD2 (5 bases). This CDR3 contains 17 residues. The V gene lost 0 bases and the J gene lost 6 bases, with 18 bases spanning the gap. Germline V lookup: CDR1 MGHRA, CDR2 YSYEKL. CDR3 sequence: CASSQDRRRAKINEQFF. The CDR3 DNA follows: TGCGCCAGCAGCCAAGATCGGAGGCGGGCGAAGATCAATGAGCAGTTCTTC.

This CDR3 reads CASSQDLWGVEKLFF. CDR3 DNA sequence: TGCGCCAGCAGCCAAGATCTCTGGGGGGTGGAAAAACTGTTTTTT. The genes are TRBV4-1 and TRBJ1-4, with TRBD1 as a possible D gene (5 bases). The V gene lost 0 bases and the J gene lost 8 bases, with 13 bases spanning the gap. The CDR3 spans 15 residues. Looked up from germline, CDR1 is MGHRA and CDR2 is YSYEKL.

The chain couples TRBV9 to TRBJ2-7; 7 nucleotides match TRBD1. CDR3 size: 17 residues. J lost 7 bases, V lost 3 bases, and 19 bases had no gene match. Germline CDR1 and CDR2: SGDLS and YYNGEE. CDR3 coding DNA: TGTGCCAGCAGCGGAGCCCCCAAGACAGGGAAGGTCCGGGAGCAGTACTTC. Residues: CASSGAPKTGKVREQYF.

The chain joins TRBV5-5 to TRBJ2-7, with 8 bases that match TRBD1. CDR1 is SGHKS, CDR2 YYEKEE, per germline (reference sequence). The CDR3 extends over 13 amino acids. The ends lost 3 bases at V and 9 bases at J; junction bases unmatched: 8. CDR3 protein: CASSSLRGTGQYF. DNA of the CDR3: TGTGCCAGCAGCTCCCTTAGGGGGACAGGGCAGTACTTC.

The chain couples TRBV19 to TRBJ1-5, with no clear D. The CDR3 is made up of 18 amino acids. Germline V gene sequence: CDR1 LNHDA, CDR2 SQIVND (reference sequence). V dropped 2 bases and J dropped 7 bases, with 24 bases sitting between them. CDR3 coding DNA: TGTGCCAGTAGTATAAAACAACAACCCACCCCCCCGCAGCAGCCCCAGCATTTT. It is translated as CASSIKQQPTPPQQPQHF.